The source of this T cell receptor (beta chain) is a study of blood T cells in healthy people across ages. The CDR3 has 13 residues. The V gene's germline CDR1 is SGHTA and CDR2 FQGTGA. Many counts were recorded for this clonotype. Together with a sample-barcoded 5' primer, a J-beta primer mix was included in a second PCR lasting roughly 6 to 12 cycles. TCRdb recomputed calls from the 5' RACE reads with MiXCR, one row per CDR3 protein. Among around 650,000 distinct CDR3 sequences listed, about 30% were seen once. Source material: blood. The clonotype comes from a woman aged 80 or older in good health. This rearrangement joins TRBV7-3 to TRBJ2-4; a possible D gene is TRBD1 (8 bases). The DNA end favors TRBJ2-7, so the J call may be wrong. CDR3 coding DNA: TGTGCCAGCAGCCAACAGGGGGGGAACGAGCAGTACTTC. Its protein is CASSQQGGNEQYF.